The subject of this entry is one TCR beta chain. The antigen this receptor binds is unknown. No base quality values were provided; no much bigger clone lies one nucleotide off. This entry is derived from a study of T cells after yellow fever vaccination (dated 2019 in TCRdb). Broadly, across the study: Libraries from fractions with low cell numbers were prepared with the SMART-Seq v4 Ultra Low Input RNA kit. To follow T-cell clones before and after primary and booster YFV17D yellow fever vaccination, bulk TCR alpha and beta repertoires were sequenced over time. Two healthy male donors made up the cohort, one aged 18 to 29 years and the other aged 30 to 40 years. Blood was collected at multiple timepoints before and after primary and secondary immunization, and bulk PBMC replicates and cell subsets were isolated. Summary of the overall study and its limitations: Compared with the primary T-cell response, the secondary T-cell response was faster but weaker, reaching its peak on day 5 rather than on day 15. A small share of clonotypes was detected in both CD4 and CD8 compartments, with the overlap likely arising from convergent recombination. Because abundant contaminating clonotypes from the bulk population could be contained in FACS-sorted repertoires, computational filtering was required. Most clones expanded after primary vaccination (around 96% of CD4 and 88% of CD8) were re-detected after the booster, suggesting that broad memory maintenance occurred. The study included only a couple of donors, which limits how far the findings can be generalized.

TCR cDNA was synthesized by 5'RACE template switching, through which a universal primer site and unique molecular identifiers were introduced. cDNA synthesis was primed from both the TCR alpha and TCR beta constant segments. Two PCR steps were used to amplify libraries, with sample barcodes and sequencing adapters being added in the second step. Libraries were sequenced on Illumina HiSeq 2500 (2x100 bp) or NovaSeq (2x150 bp). The original methods were these. MIGEC was used to demultiplex reads and collapse the reads into UMI consensus sequences, and MiXCR was used for V(D)J alignment. Vaccine-responding clonotypes were defined with edgeR using replicate PBMC samples, requiring FDR below 0.01 and a log2 fold change above 5 up to day 15. CD4 or CD8 identity was assigned to each bulk clonotype according to whether the clonotype was present at higher abundance in the sequenced CD4 repertoire or the sequenced CD8 repertoire. The public reads were run again by TCRdb, first through fastp at Q25 and then through MiXCR, and only productive beta chains were kept. Under each unique CDR3 protein, matching rows form one entry showing the most common genes and DNA. What appears here as the V and J calls and clone size reflects TCRdb's work, not the paper's. This sample comprises nearly 30,000 distinct CDR3 sequences, under 6% of them detected only once. Together, the top ten hold 35% to 50% of the sample.

The treatment or condition label for this specimen denotes: live attenuated yellow fever vaccine strain. PBMCs were isolated from peripheral blood using a standard Ficoll-Paque protocol. Dynabeads CD4 and CD8 positive selection kits were used to isolate CD4 and CD8 T-cell fractions. TriZol was used to extract RNA from bulk PBMCs, CD4 and CD8 fractions, and dextramer-positive and dextramer-negative fractions. The CDR3 numbers 13 residues from cysteine through phenylalanine. This entry keeps only the CDR3 DNA: 39 bases, framed from base 1. The germline V gene gives CDR1 as SGHAT and CDR2 as FQNNGV. Trimming removed 4 bases from V and 8 bases from J; the gene matches leave 4 bases unexplained.

The receptor was derived from a man under 40 who received the YFV17D yellow fever vaccine. The sample consisted of CD8+ T cells sorted from PBMCs, taken 10 days after the yellow fever booster vaccination. This sequence uses TRBV11-2 and TRBJ2-1; TRBD1 matches 8 bases in the middle. The sequenced DNA: TGTGCCAGCAGCTCGGACAGGGCGTATGAGCAGTTCTTC. Its protein is CASSSDRAYEQFF.